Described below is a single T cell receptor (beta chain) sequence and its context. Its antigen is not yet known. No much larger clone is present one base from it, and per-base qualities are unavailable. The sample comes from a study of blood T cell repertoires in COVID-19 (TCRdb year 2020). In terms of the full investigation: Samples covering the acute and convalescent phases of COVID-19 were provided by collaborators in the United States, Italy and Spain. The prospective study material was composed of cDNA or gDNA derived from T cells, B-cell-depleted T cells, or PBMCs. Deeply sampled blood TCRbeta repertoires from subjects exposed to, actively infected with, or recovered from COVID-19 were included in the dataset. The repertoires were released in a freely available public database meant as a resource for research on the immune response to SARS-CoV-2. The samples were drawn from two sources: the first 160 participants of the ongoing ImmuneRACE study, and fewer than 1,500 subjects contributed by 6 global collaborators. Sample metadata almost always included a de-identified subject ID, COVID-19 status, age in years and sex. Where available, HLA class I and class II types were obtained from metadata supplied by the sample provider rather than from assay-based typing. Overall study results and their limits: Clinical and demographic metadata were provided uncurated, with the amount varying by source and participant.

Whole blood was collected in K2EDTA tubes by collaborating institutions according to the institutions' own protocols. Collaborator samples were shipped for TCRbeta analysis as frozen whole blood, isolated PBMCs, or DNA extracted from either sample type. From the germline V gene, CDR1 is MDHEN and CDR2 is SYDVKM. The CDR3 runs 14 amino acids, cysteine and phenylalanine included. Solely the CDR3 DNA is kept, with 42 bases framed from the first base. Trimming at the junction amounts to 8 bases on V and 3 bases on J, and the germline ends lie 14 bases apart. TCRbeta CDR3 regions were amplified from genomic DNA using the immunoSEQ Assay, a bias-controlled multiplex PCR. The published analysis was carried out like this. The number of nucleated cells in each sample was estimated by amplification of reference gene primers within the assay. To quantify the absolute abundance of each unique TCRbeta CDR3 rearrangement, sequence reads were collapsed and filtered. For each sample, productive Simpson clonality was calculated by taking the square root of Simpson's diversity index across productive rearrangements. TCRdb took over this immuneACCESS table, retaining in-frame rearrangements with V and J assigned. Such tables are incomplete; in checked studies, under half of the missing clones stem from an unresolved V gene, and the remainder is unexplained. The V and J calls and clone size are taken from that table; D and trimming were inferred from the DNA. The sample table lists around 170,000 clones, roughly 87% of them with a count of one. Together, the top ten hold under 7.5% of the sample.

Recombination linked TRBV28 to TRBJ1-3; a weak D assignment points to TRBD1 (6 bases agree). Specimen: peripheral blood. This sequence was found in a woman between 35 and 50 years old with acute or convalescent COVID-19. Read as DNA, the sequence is TGTGCCAGCGGTGGACACAGGGTTGGAAACACCATATATTTT. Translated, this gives CASGGHRVGNTIYF.